This is a list of T cell receptor beta chains from one sample in a study of T cells in Graves' hyperthyroidism and ophthalmopathy. TCRdb ran MiXCR on the multiplex PCR reads and lists one entry per CDR3 protein. This sample has about 380,000 distinct CDR3 sequences; around 14% occur once, and the top ten carry 9.5% to 11%. The sequenced sample consisted of blood. The origin of the receptors is a woman aged 60 to 75 with Graves' hyperthyroidism. The CDR3 runs from the conserved cysteine through the conserved F or W. The D gene is left open where the match is weak. Not every row has a clone size; where given, it reads once, few, many or a size class.

j_gene | v_gene | d_gene | abundance | CDR3aa | CDR3nt
TRBJ2-1 | TRBV2 | . | many | CANRVLEAGRNEQFF | TGTGCCAATCGCGTCTTAGAGGCCGGTAGGAATGAGCAGTTCTTC
TRBJ1-1 | TRBV5-4 | . | . | CASSGGWTMNTEAFF | TGTGCCAGCAGCGGGGGGTGGACCATGAACACTGAAGCTTTCTTT
TRBJ1-2 | TRBV7-9 | . | many | CASSSTENGYTF | TGTGCCAGCAGCTCCACCGAGAATGGCTACACCTTC
TRBJ2-3 | TRBV7-9 | TRBD2 | many | CASSQGSVAGGHSDTQYF | TGTGCCAGCAGCCAAGGTTCGGTAGCGGGAGGGCATTCAGATACGCAGTATTTT
TRBJ2-7 | TRBV5-6 | . | many | CASSPGVGAYEQYF | TGTGCCAGCAGTCCAGGGGTCGGAGCCTACGAGCAGTACTTC
TRBJ2-7 | TRBV7-9 | . | . | CASSFSVGPRRPDEQYF | TGTGCCAGCAGCTTTAGTGTGGGACCCCGAAGGCCGGACGAGCAGTACTTC
TRBJ2-1 | TRBV12-3/TRBV12-4 | . | few | CASNLQGLNEQFF | TGTGCCAGCAACCTCCAGGGCCTCAATGAGCAGTTCTTC
TRBJ2-1 | TRBV7-9 | . | few | CASSSGGRSPPFF | TGTGCCAGCAGCTCTGGGGGCCGATCTCCCCCGTTCTTC
TRBJ2-7 | TRBV11-1 | . | . | CASSLALLVRGGYEQYF | TGTGCCAGCAGCTTAGCGCTTCTGGTTCGAGGAGGGTACGAGCAGTACTTC
TRBJ1-3 | TRBV18 | . | few | CASSPPGIVLSSGNTIYF | TGTGCCAGCTCACCACCGGGGATTGTCTTAAGCTCTGGAAACACCATATATTTT
TRBJ1-5 | TRBV19 | . | . | CASSMGPLRGRNQPQHF | TGTGCCAGTAGTATGGGGCCGCTCAGGGGTCGCAATCAGCCCCAGCATTTT
TRBJ2-5 | TRBV5-1 | . | . | CASSLTPRTQYF | TGCGCCAGCAGCTTGACCCCTCGGACCCAGTACTTC
TRBJ1-4 | TRBV3-1 | . | many | CASSQGVADEKLFF | TGTGCCAGCAGCCAAGGGGTCGCGGATGAAAAACTGTTTTTT
TRBJ2-7 | TRBV6-5 | . | few | CASSYTTGGAEQYF | TGTGCCAGCAGTTACACCACAGGAGGGGCGGAGCAGTACTTC
TRBJ1-5 | TRBV9 | . | . | CASNEGPHQPQHF | TGTGCCAGCAATGAGGGGCCCCATCAGCCCCAGCATTTT
TRBJ2-7 | TRBV7-9 | . | many | CASSLQIPYEQYF | TGTGCCAGCAGCTTACAGATCCCCTACGAGCAGTACTTC
TRBJ2-3 | TRBV5-6 | TRBD2 | many | CASSFLGRESTDTQYF | TGTGCCAGCAGCTTTCTCGGGCGGGAGAGCACAGATACGCAGTATTTT
TRBJ1-1 | TRBV19 | . | many | CASSIEVRGKDTEAFF | TGTGCCAGTAGTATAGAGGTTCGGGGTAAGGACACTGAAGCTTTCTTT
TRBJ2-2 | TRBV7-9 | . | . | CASSLGEGSTGELFF | TGTGCCAGCAGCTTAGGCGAGGGTTCGACCGGGGAGCTGTTTTTT
TRBJ2-4 | TRBV5-1 | TRBD2 | few | CASSELAGGENIQYF | TGCGCCAGCAGCGAGCTGGCGGGAGGGGAAAACATTCAGTACTTC
TRBJ1-1 | TRBV6-1 | TRBD1 | many | CASGRQGGTEAFF | TGTGCCAGCGGGAGACAGGGTGGTACTGAAGCTTTCTTT
TRBJ2-1 | TRBV2 | TRBD1 | many | CASTGQGRISNEQFF | TGTGCCAGCACAGGACAGGGGAGGATCTCCAATGAGCAGTTCTTC
TRBJ2-7 | TRBV15 | TRBD1 | many | CATSRDLWQWDSDEQYF | TGTGCCACCAGCAGAGATTTATGGCAGTGGGACAGCGACGAGCAGTACTTC
TRBJ2-7 | TRBV20-1 | . | . | CSARDPSASSGGYEQYF | TGCAGTGCTAGAGATCCTAGCGCATCCTCAGGGGGGTACGAGCAGTACTTC
TRBJ2-2 | TRBV10-2 | TRBD1 | . | CASRTTGAVTGELFF | TGCGCCAGCAGAACGACAGGGGCGGTGACCGGGGAGCTGTTTTTT
TRBJ1-1 | TRBV2 | TRBD1 | many | CASKNDRAVVTEAFF | TGTGCCAGCAAAAATGACAGGGCGGTGGTCACTGAAGCTTTCTTT
TRBJ1-1 | TRBV19 | TRBD1 | . | CASSGRGHMNTEAFF | TGTGCCAGTAGTGGCAGGGGGCACATGAACACTGAAGCTTTCTTT
TRBJ2-1 | TRBV11-2 | TRBD2 | many | CASRLLASIYNEQFF | TGTGCCAGCAGACTACTAGCGTCAATCTACAATGAGCAGTTCTTC
TRBJ2-2 | TRBV7-9 | . | few | CASSSNPINTGELFF | TGTGCCAGCAGCTCTAACCCAATAAACACCGGGGAGCTGTTTTTT
TRBJ1-1 | TRBV6-1 | TRBD1 | many | CASSERTGTEAFF | TGTGCCAGCAGTGAAAGGACAGGGACTGAAGCTTTCTTT
TRBJ1-2 | TRBV28 | TRBD1 | many | CASVLVPGQGNGYTF | TGTGCCAGCGTACTTGTACCGGGACAGGGGAATGGCTACACCTTC
TRBJ1-1 | TRBV20-1 | . | many | CSAPRFGGMNTEAFF | TGCAGTGCTCCAAGGTTTGGGGGAATGAACACTGAAGCTTTCTTT
TRBJ2-4 | TRBV11-2 | . | many | CASSSLIQGNIQYF | TGTGCCAGCAGCTCGCTAATACAGGGAAACATTCAGTACTTC
TRBJ1-6 | TRBV11-3 | . | many | CASSGSVESPLHF | TGTGCCAGCAGCGGATCGGTCGAGTCACCCCTCCACTTT
TRBJ2-1 | TRBV5-1 | . | many | CASSWGTPRGNEQFF | TGCGCCAGCAGCTGGGGGACACCGCGGGGTAATGAGCAGTTCTTC
TRBJ2-7 | TRBV5-1 | TRBD2 | many | CASSFGGTSTDEQYF | TGCGCCAGCAGCTTTGGTGGGACTAGCACCGACGAGCAGTACTTC
TRBJ1-2 | TRBV6-1 | TRBD1 | many | CASSFSMPGTADYGYTF | TGTGCCAGCAGTTTCTCCATGCCCGGGACAGCGGACTATGGCTACACCTTC
TRBJ2-1 | TRBV6-1 | . | few | CASSFKGYSYNEQFF | TGTGCCAGCAGTTTTAAGGGCTACTCGTACAATGAGCAGTTCTTC
TRBJ1-2 | TRBV28 | TRBD1 | many | CASSPIDNQGARGYTF | TGTGCCAGCAGTCCGATAGATAACCAGGGGGCGCGTGGCTACACCTTC
TRBJ2-7 | TRBV3-1 | TRBD2 | many | CASSLRAGKPYEQYF | TGTGCCAGCAGCTTACGAGCGGGAAAACCCTACGAGCAGTACTTC
TRBJ2-2 | TRBV12-3/TRBV12-4 | . | few | CASSPEWGSGGRTGELFF | TGTGCCAGCAGCCCGGAATGGGGATCGGGGGGCCGGACCGGGGAGCTGTTTTTT
TRBJ2-1 | TRBV6-1 | . | many | CASSEASLARPYNEQFF | TGTGCCAGCAGTGAAGCCAGTCTAGCCCGACCCTACAATGAGCAGTTCTTC
TRBJ1-4 | TRBV2 | TRBD1 | many | CASSSNRGGEKLFF | TGTGCCAGCAGTTCCAACAGGGGCGGTGAAAAACTGTTTTTT
TRBJ2-7 | TRBV18 | TRBD2 | few | CASSPGLAGEEQYF | TGTGCCAGCTCACCGGGACTAGCGGGAGAGGAGCAGTACTTC
TRBJ1-1 | TRBV28 | TRBD1 | many | CASSPPNKQGRWGAFF | TGTGCCAGCAGTCCCCCTAACAAACAGGGGCGCTGGGGTGCTTTCTTT
TRBJ2-1 | TRBV2 | TRBD2 | many | CASSKAGGPGNEQFF | TGTGCCAGCTCCAAAGCGGGAGGGCCGGGGAATGAGCAGTTCTTC
TRBJ2-7 | TRBV7-2 | TRBD1 | many | CASSLGVGRGPDEQYF | TGTGCCAGCAGCTTAGGGGTCGGCAGGGGGCCTGACGAGCAGTACTTC
TRBJ1-3 | TRBV6-1 | . | many | CASNKKDSGNTIYF | TGTGCCAGCAACAAGAAAGATTCTGGAAACACCATATATTTT
TRBJ1-2 | TRBV20-1 | . | many | CSARDPVRYGYTF | TGCAGTGCTAGAGATCCTGTTCGCTATGGCTACACCTTC
TRBJ1-3 | TRBV30 | . | many | CAWSVGRRGNTIYF | TGTGCCTGGAGTGTGGGGAGAAGAGGAAACACCATATATTTT
TRBJ2-5 | TRBV5-1 | . | few | CASSLVGRSQETQYF | TGCGCCAGCAGCTTGGTTGGGAGGTCCCAAGAGACCCAGTACTTC
TRBJ1-2 | TRBV20-1 | TRBD1 | . | CSARARGQSGYTF | TGCAGTGCTAGAGCCCGGGGACAGTCGGGCTACACCTTC
TRBJ2-3 | TRBV19 | TRBD2 | few | CASRPGTSGRDTQYF | TGTGCCAGTAGGCCCGGGACTAGCGGGAGAGATACGCAGTATTTT
TRBJ2-3 | TRBV5-1 | TRBD1 | many | CASSTGTGNTDTQYF | TGCGCCAGCAGCACCGGGACAGGGAACACAGATACGCAGTATTTT
TRBJ2-2 | TRBV2 | . | many | CASLRGTGELFF | TGTGCCAGCCTAAGGGGGACCGGGGAGCTGTTTTTT